This passage covers 4 T cell receptor beta chains from one sample sequenced in a study of blood T cell repertoires in COVID-19. Clones were sequenced by immunoSEQ multiplex PCR, and TCRdb holds only the in-frame ones, with some missing. The sample has a few hundred thousand clones; 88% are singletons. The specimen sequenced was peripheral blood. These receptors all come from a man in his 60s who had recovered from COVID-19.

The genes are TRBV30 and TRBJ2-3; D is uncertain. The CDR3 has 13 residues. Per germline, CDR1 GTSNPN and CDR2 SVGIG (reference sequence). The ends were cut back, 3 bases at V and 0 bases at J, with 7 bases in the middle. In DNA, the CDR3 is TGTGCCTGGAGGAAAGCTAGCACAGATACGCAGTATTTT. Amino acids: CAWRKASTDTQYF.

The rearrangement joins TRBV3-1 (or the pseudogene TRBV3-2) to TRBJ2-3; D is perhaps TRBD1 (5 bases). The length of the CDR3 is 12 residues. Germline V gene sequence: CDR1 LGHDT, CDR2 YNNKEL (reference sequence). With 4 bases removed from V and 6 bases from J, the gap between germline ends came to 8 bases. The CDR3 sequence: CASSLNRDTQYF. In DNA, the CDR3 is TGTGCCAGCAGCCTAAACAGGGATACGCAGTATTTT.

The genes are TRBV30 and TRBJ2-6, with TRBD1 matching over 10 bases. V was clipped by 3 bases and J by 2 bases; unmatched bases: 4. CDR1 and CDR2 (germline): GTSNPN, SVGIG (reference sequence). The length of the CDR3 is 16 residues. CDR3 sequence reads: CAWRRDRGAGANVLTF. CDR3 bases: TGTGCCTGGAGGCGGGACAGGGGTGCTGGGGCCAACGTCCTGACTTTC.

This chain connects TRBV5-1 to TRBJ1-4, with D possibly matching TRBD1 (6 bases). This CDR3 region has 15 residues. The germline CDR1 and CDR2 sequences are SGHRS and YFSETQ. V shed 0 bases and J shed 4 bases, with 10 bases lying between them. The CDR3 bases are TGCGCCAGCAGCTTGGGGACAGACATTAATGAAAAACTGTTTTTT. Protein: CASSLGTDINEKLFF.